What follows are 22 T cell receptor beta chains derived from one specimen sequenced in a study of shared clonotypes between healthy human individuals (dated by TCRdb to about 2020). The method was the immunoSEQ multiplex PCR assay. Sourced from immuneACCESS, this table was stored by TCRdb with only in-frame sequences that have V and J called. A share of the clones is absent; for the studies checked, an unresolved V gene accounts for under half, and the remainder has no known explanation. The sample data list 2,500,000 or so clones, and just over 90% of these were observed just once. The ten largest clones represent roughly 0.14% of the sample. The sample taken for sequencing was naive CD4+ T cells sorted from blood. The label giving this sample's cell subset or site can be read as: CD45RA+ positively selected. Receptors were obtained from a man younger than 30 in good health.

The chain carries TRBV19 and TRBJ2-7, with 11 nucleotides matching TRBD2. CDR3 size: 16 residues. V lost 3 bases, J lost 0 bases, and 4 bases stayed unmatched. CDR1 and CDR2 (germline): LNHDA, SQIVND (reference sequence). The CDR3 region has the DNA TGTGCCAGTAGTATCCCTAGCGGGAGGAGCTCCTACGAGCAGTACTTC. This encodes CASSIPSGRSSYEQYF.

The rearrangement links TRBV5-8 to TRBJ1-4, with D possibly TRBD1 on 5 matching bases. The CDR3 has 15 amino acids. V lost 2 bases, J lost 4 bases, and 12 bases lay in between. In germline, CDR1 is SGHTS, CDR2 YDEGEE. The CDR3 loop reads CASSFGRGGNEKLFF. In DNA form, the CDR3 reads TGTGCCAGCAGCTTTGGGAGGGGTGGTAATGAAAAACTGTTTTTT.

The V call is TRBV11-3, the J call TRBJ2-3, with TRBD2 matching 10 bases. V was clipped by 6 bases and J by 3 bases; unmatched bases: 15. The CDR3 sequence is 18 residues long. Germline V gene sequence: CDR1 SGHNT, CDR2 YENEEA. CDR3 region: CASRPIAGGRRITDTQYF. The CDR3 region has the DNA TGTGCCAGCAGGCCTATAGCGGGAGGACGGCGTATTACAGATACGCAGTATTTT.

The chain carries TRBV2 and TRBJ2-7; 15 bases are a match to TRBD2. The germline CDR1 and CDR2 sequences are SNHLY and FYNNEI. The CDR3 is 16 amino acids. J gave up 1 base and V 7 bases, and 5 bases lay outside the gene matches. The CDR3 nucleotides are TGTGCCAGCACCTTGGGACTAGCGGGAGGATCCTACGAGCAGTACTTC. It translates to CASTLGLAGGSYEQYF.

The chain couples TRBV6-5 to TRBJ1-5; 10 bases align to TRBD1. V trimming: 5 bases; J trimming: 3 bases; junction bases outside the gene matches: 4. CDR3 length: 15 residues. In germline, CDR1 is MNHEY, CDR2 SVGAGI. CDR3 nucleotides: TGTGCCAGCAGTCGGACAGGGGGGCTCAATCAGCCCCAGCATTTT. Its protein is CASSRTGGLNQPQHF.

The J gene is TRBJ1-2, the V gene TRBV4-2; TRBD1 aligns across 7 bases. J gave up 5 bases and V 0 bases, and 9 bases lay outside the gene matches. The CDR3 contains 16 residues. Germline CDR1 is LGHNA and CDR2 is YNFKEQ. CDR3 sequence reads: CASSQEETGLEYGYTF. The CDR3, as DNA: TGTGCCAGCAGCCAAGAAGAGACAGGGCTGGAATATGGCTACACCTTC.

The chain uses TRBV7-2 and TRBJ2-3; D not certain. Germline V gives CDR1 SGHTA, CDR2 FQGNSA. The CDR3 spans 13 residues. V dropped 6 bases and J dropped 5 bases, with 12 bases sitting between them. CDR3 coding DNA: TGTGCCAGCAGTTATCAAAGTGGAGATACGCAGTATTTT. This codes for CASSYQSGDTQYF.

This rearrangement joins TRBV6-6 to TRBJ2-3; tentatively, D is TRBD1 or TRBD2 (5 bases each). CDR1 and CDR2 (germline): MNHNY, SVGAGI (reference sequence). V dropped 2 bases and J dropped 5 bases, with 11 bases sitting between them. The CDR3 contains 14 residues. This CDR3 is CASSYGTVGDTQYF. CDR3 sequence (DNA): TGTGCCAGCAGTTACGGGACGGTGGGAGATACGCAGTATTTT.

The chain combines TRBV4-3 with TRBJ2-4; D may be TRBD1 (6 bases). Germline assignment: CDR1 LGHNA and CDR2 YSLEER. CDR3 size: 16 residues. Trimming pared 3 bases from V and 4 bases from J, leaving 16 bases between. CDR3 in DNA: TGCGCCAGCAGCCAGGCGCCGGGACACCCTAAAAACATTCAGTACTTC. Encoded protein: CASSQAPGHPKNIQYF.

V gene TRBV14 combines with J gene TRBJ1-6, with 7 positions matching TRBD1. V lost 1 base and J lost 7; bases outside the gene matches: 7. This CDR3 region has 16 residues. The germline CDR1 and CDR2 sequences are SGHDN and FVKESK. The CDR3, as DNA: TGTGCCAGCAGCCAAGGGCCAACAGGGGTAAATTCACCCCTCCACTTT. Its protein is CASSQGPTGVNSPLHF.

This sequence joins TRBV4-3 and TRBJ2-5, with D possibly matching TRBD1 (6 bases). The CDR3 length is 16 residues. The V end was cut by 0 bases, the J end by 4 bases, with 15 bases between. Per the germline V gene, CDR1 is LGHNA and CDR2 is YSLEER. The CDR3 protein is CASSQDGKGQSETQYF. CDR3 sequence (DNA): TGCGCCAGCAGCCAAGATGGGAAGGGACAATCAGAGACCCAGTACTTC.

This sequence joins TRBV6-6 and TRBJ2-7; TRBD2 aligns across 9 bases. This CDR3 comprises 15 residues. With V trimmed by 0 bases and J by 6 bases, 6 bases remained unmatched. In germline, CDR1 is MNHNY, CDR2 SVGAGI (reference sequence). CDR3 amino acids: CASSYSGGRAGEQYF. CDR3 coding DNA: TGTGCCAGCAGTTACTCAGGCGGGAGGGCAGGCGAGCAGTACTTC.

To note about this clone: This same CDR3 is encoded by further DNA sequences in the sample. This rearrangement joins TRBV10-1 to TRBJ1-1; D remains ambiguous. There are 13 residues in the CDR3. V was shortened by 1 base and J by 1 base, with 4 bases between the two germline ends. The V gene's germline CDR1 is WNHNN and CDR2 SYGVQD (reference sequence). The CDR3 loop reads CASSELENTEAFF. The CDR3 DNA sequence: TGCGCCAGCAGTGAGTTAGAGAACACTGAAGCTTTCTTT.

The genes are TRBV6-6 and TRBJ2-7, with TRBD2 identical over 12 bases. The junction had 4 bases not matched to a gene; V was cut back by 5 bases and J by 2 bases. Germline CDR1 MNHNY, CDR2 SVGAGI (reference sequence). The CDR3 is 15 residues long. CDR3 sequence (DNA): TGTGCCAGCAGTACCGGACTAGCGGGGACCTACGAGCAGTACTTC. Amino acid sequence: CASSTGLAGTYEQYF.

On this clone: The same CDR3 also results from other DNA sequences found in this sample. The chain joins TRBV2 to TRBJ2-1; tentatively, D is TRBD1 or TRBD2 (5 bases each). V was cut by 3 bases and J by 4 bases, with 7 bases left in between. Germline loops: CDR1 SNHLY, CDR2 FYNNEI. The CDR3 has 13 amino acids. CDR3 sequence reads: CASSEGPYNEQFF. CDR3 in DNA: TGTGCCAGCAGTGAGGGACCATACAATGAGCAGTTCTTC. The whole variable domain, filled in from reference TRBV2 and TRBJ2-1, reads EPEVTQTPSHQVTQMGQEVILRCVPISNHLYFYWYRQILGQKVEFLVSFYNNEISEKSEIFDDQFSVERPDGSNFTLKIRSTKLEDSAMYFCASSEGPYNEQFFGPGTRLTVL.

In the case of this clone: The sample has other DNA sequences that encode this CDR3 too. This chain connects TRBV19 to TRBJ1-2; tentative D call: TRBD1 (6 bases). The CDR3 consists of 12 residues. CDR1 and CDR2 (germline): LNHDA, SQIVND (reference sequence). V was cut by 6 bases and J by 8 bases, with 13 bases left in between. The DNA of the CDR3 is TGTGCCAGTAGCATCACAGGGTACGGCTACACCTTC. Translating it yields CASSITGYGYTF.

The CDR3 DNA sequence: TGTGCCAGTACAGGCTGGACAGGGTACAGAGAGACCCAGTACTTC. Translated: CASTGWTGYRETQYF. The chain combines TRBV6-6 with TRBJ2-5, with 8 bases aligning to TRBD1. V dropped 9 bases and J dropped 4; count of bases not matched to a gene: 13. This CDR3 contains 15 residues. The V gene's germline CDR1 is MNHNY and CDR2 SVGAGI (reference sequence).

V usage is TRBV7-9 and J usage is TRBJ1-2, with 7 bases lining up with TRBD1. With V trimmed by 2 bases and J by 4 bases, 10 bases remained unmatched. This CDR3 has 16 amino acids. The germline V gene has CDR1 SEHNR and CDR2 FQNEAQ (reference sequence). CDR3 sequence (DNA): TGTGCCAGCAGCTTAATGGGACAGCTGAGTGGCTATGGCTACACCTTC. This sequence encodes CASSLMGQLSGYGYTF.

V gene TRBV9 combines with J gene TRBJ1-4, with 7 bases identical to TRBD1. V lost 3 bases and J lost 5; bases outside the gene matches: 7. The CDR3 is 15 amino acids. Germline loops: CDR1 SGDLS, CDR2 YYNGEE. DNA for the CDR3: TGTGCCAGCAGCGCAGCCGGGACAGTAAATGAAAAACTGTTTTTT. As protein: CASSAAGTVNEKLFF.

V usage is TRBV18 and J usage is TRBJ2-1; TRBD1 matches at 7 bases. V trimming: 2 bases; J trimming: 8 bases; junction bases outside the gene matches: 6. The length of the CDR3 is 14 residues. Germline values: CDR1 KGHSH, CDR2 LQKENI. As DNA, the CDR3 is TGTGCCAGCTCACCAGAGACAGGGCTCTATGAGCAGTTCTTC. Protein: CASSPETGLYEQFF.

The genes are TRBV28 and TRBJ1-2; 8 bases map to TRBD1. The junction had 11 bases not matched to a gene; V was cut back by 6 bases and J by 8 bases. The length of the CDR3 is 14 residues. Per germline, CDR1 MDHEN and CDR2 SYDVKM. The DNA for the CDR3 is TGTGCCAGCAGCCAAGGACAGGGTGTTGCGGGCTACACCTTC. It codes for CASSQGQGVAGYTF.

This clone was seen only a few times. This rearrangement joins TRBV21-1 to TRBJ1-1. TRBV21-1 has pseudogene status. This CDR3 contains 14 residues. The CDR3 sequence is CASSKVTKNTEAFF. CDR3 in DNA: TGTGCCAGCAGCAAGGTTACCAAGAACACTGAAGCTTTCTTT.